This T cell receptor (beta chain) was obtained from a study of T-cell reconstitution after alpha-beta-depleted transplantation in children. This clonotype was observed many times. Germline lookup yields CDR1 SGHDN and CDR2 FVKESK. Trimming removed 1 base at V and 4 bases at J, with 4 bases between. This CDR3 region has 12 residues. A TCRbeta library incorporating unique molecular identifiers was prepared. Via MiXCR, TCRdb re-called the PCR reads, giving one row per CDR3 protein. Here the sample spans around 71,000 distinct CDR3 sequences, roughly 6.6% being singletons. The receptor was isolated from a human donor who donated a stem cell graft to a child with acute lymphoblastic leukemia. The rearrangement links TRBV14 to TRBJ1-2; no clear D gene. The sequences come from PBMCs from the stem cell graft donor, collected from the stem cell graft. Here the CDR3 reads CASSQGGYGYTF. The DNA for the CDR3 is TGTGCCAGCAGCCAAGGAGGCTATGGCTACACCTTC.